This TCR beta chain appears in the sequencing data of a study of T cell changes during pregnancy in multiple sclerosis. Data came from immunoSEQ multiplex PCR; TCRdb stores just in-frame clones and leaves some out. Of approximately 74,000 clones listed, roughly nine tenths are singletons. Per the germline V gene, CDR1 is SGHRS and CDR2 is YFSETQ. V was clipped by 1 base and J by 5 bases; unmatched bases: 8. The CDR3 is 16 amino acids. The rearrangement joins TRBV5-1 to TRBJ2-7; TRBD2 agrees at 11 bases. Source: peripheral blood, taken before pregnancy. This sequence originates from a female donor with multiple sclerosis, enrolled in a pregnancy study. CDR3: CASSLTSGSVINEQYF. CDR3 in DNA: TGCGCCAGCAGCTTGACTAGCGGGAGCGTAATAAACGAGCAGTACTTC.